Reported below is one TCR beta chain. Germline loops: CDR1 MNHNY, CDR2 SVGAGI (reference sequence). The CDR3 runs to 13 residues. V dropped 4 bases and J dropped 5 bases, with 11 bases sitting between them. Some clones are missing from TCRdb's copy, which holds only in-frame ones; the method was immunoSEQ multiplex PCR. In the table there are roughly 42,000 clones, about 91% of which are singletons. This sample was taken from a study of T cell changes during pregnancy in multiple sclerosis. The rearrangement joins TRBV6-6 to TRBJ2-5; D is perhaps TRBD2 (6 bases). This specimen consisted of CD4+ T cells from peripheral blood mononuclear cells, obtained in the second trimester of pregnancy. The TCR sequence derives from a female donor in good health, enrolled as a control in a pregnancy study. In DNA, the CDR3 is TGTGCCAGCAGTTCTGAGGGGAGGGAGACCCAGTACTTC. Residues: CASSSEGRETQYF.